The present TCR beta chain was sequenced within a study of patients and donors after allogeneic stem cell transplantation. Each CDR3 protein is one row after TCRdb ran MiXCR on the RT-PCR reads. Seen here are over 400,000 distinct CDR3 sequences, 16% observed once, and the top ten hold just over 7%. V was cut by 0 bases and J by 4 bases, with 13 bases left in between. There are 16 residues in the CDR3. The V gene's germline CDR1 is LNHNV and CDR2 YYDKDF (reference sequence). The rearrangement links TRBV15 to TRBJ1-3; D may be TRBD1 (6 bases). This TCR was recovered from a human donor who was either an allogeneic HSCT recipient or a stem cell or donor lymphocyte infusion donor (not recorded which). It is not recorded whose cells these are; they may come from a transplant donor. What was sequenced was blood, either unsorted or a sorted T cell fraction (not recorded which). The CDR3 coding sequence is TGTGCCACCAGCAGAGATAAGGGGGGACGGGGAAACACCATATATTTT. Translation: CATSRDKGGRGNTIYF.